This entry lists 12 T cell receptor beta chains sequenced from one sample in a study of PD-L1 blockade in urothelial cancer. Sequenced by immunoSEQ multiplex PCR; TCRdb stores in-frame clones only, minus some. This table holds tens of thousands of clones, around 91% found once. Time point indicated: pretreatment peripheral blood. The sample here was PBMCs, taken around atezolizumab (anti-PD-L1) treatment. The source is a man aged 60 to 69 with urothelial cancer.

This sequence joins TRBV27 and TRBJ2-3; D is unclear. Germline V gene lookup returns CDR1 MNHEY and CDR2 SMNVEV (reference sequence). This CDR3 has 14 residues. The V and J ends lost 2 bases and 0 bases respectively, with 6 bases between them. Here the CDR3 reads CASSLRSSTDTQYF. CDR3 DNA: TGTGCCAGCAGTTTACGGTCGAGCACAGATACGCAGTATTTT.

The chain has TRBV7-9 and TRBJ2-1, with no clear D. The CDR3 runs to 14 residues. V was trimmed by 5 bases and J by 0 bases, leaving 8 bases between them. Germline V gene data show CDR1 as SEHNR and CDR2 as FQNEAQ (reference sequence). The CDR3 loop reads CASSASSSYNEQFF. CDR3 sequence (DNA): TGTGCCAGCAGCGCGAGTTCCTCCTACAATGAGCAGTTCTTC.

The chain couples TRBV6-6 to TRBJ2-7; D perhaps matches TRBD2 (5 bases). Germline V gives CDR1 MNHNY, CDR2 SVGAGI (reference sequence). This CDR3 is built from 14 residues. V was clipped by 3 bases and J by 7 bases, with 16 bases between them. CDR3 bases: TGTGCCAGCAGTTATCACCCTAGCTCCCGTGAGCAGTACTTC. Translation gives CASSYHPSSREQYF.

The chain combines TRBV7-2 with TRBJ2-5, with D possibly TRBD2 on 5 matching bases. Trimming pared 0 bases from V and 1 base from J, leaving 9 bases between. Germline CDR1 is SGHTA and CDR2 is FQGNSA. The CDR3 has 15 residues. The chain's CDR3 is CASSLAPGIQETQYF. In nucleotides, the CDR3 is TGTGCCAGCAGCTTAGCGCCCGGGATCCAAGAGACCCAGTACTTC.

The count of this clone is one. The V and J genes are TRBV28 and TRBJ1-2, with 11 positions matching TRBD1. Germline V lookup: CDR1 MDHEN, CDR2 SYDVKM. The V and J ends lost 4 bases and 7 bases, in that order; junction bases with no gene match: 8. The CDR3 totals 15 residues. CDR3 sequence: CASSSLMGQGGGYTF. The DNA for the CDR3 is TGTGCCAGCAGTTCCCTCATGGGACAGGGGGGTGGCTACACCTTC.

The V call is TRBV11-3, the J call TRBJ2-1; TRBD2 matches 11 bases. CDR3 length: 16 residues. Trimming removed 5 bases from V and 4 bases from J; junction bases left unmatched: 7. The germline gives CDR1 SGHNT, CDR2 YENEEA. CDR3 DNA: TGTGCCAGCAGCCTCGGACTAGCGGGTTATTACAATGAGCAGTTCTTC. The encoded protein is CASSLGLAGYYNEQFF.

This clone came up once. The chain combines TRBV5-4 with TRBJ2-5; 11 bases agree with TRBD2. V trimming: 1 base; J trimming: 3 bases; junction bases outside the gene matches: 2. Germline CDR1 and CDR2: SGHNT and YYREEE (reference sequence). The CDR3 contains 15 residues. The chain's CDR3 is CASSLRLAGKETQYF. The CDR3 nucleotides are TGTGCCAGCAGCTTGAGACTAGCGGGGAAAGAGACCCAGTACTTC.

The rearrangement links TRBV7-8 to TRBJ2-2, with D possibly matching TRBD2 (6 bases). The germline V and J ends were trimmed by 0 bases and 5 bases, with 22 bases remaining between them. Germline V gene lookup returns CDR1 SGHVS and CDR2 FQNEAQ. CDR3 length: 19 amino acids. CDR3 sequence reads: CASSLAPVFYGRGTGELFF. CDR3 coding DNA: TGTGCCAGCAGCTTAGCTCCTGTGTTTTACGGGAGAGGGACCGGGGAGCTGTTTTTT. The whole variable domain, filled in from reference TRBV7-8 and TRBJ2-2, reads GAGVSQSPRYKVAKRGQDVALRCDPISGHVSLFWYQQALGQGPEFLTYFQNEAQLDKSGLPSDRFFAERPEGSVSTLKIQRTQQEDSAVYLCASSLAPVFYGRGTGELFFGEGSRLTVL.

The J gene is TRBJ2-7, the V gene TRBV28; no clear D gene. Trimming cost V 1 base and J 3 bases, with 10 bases left between them. In germline, CDR1 is MDHEN, CDR2 SYDVKM. This CDR3 comprises 14 residues. The CDR3 spells CASSLLGGSYEQYF. CDR3 bases: TGTGCCAGCAGTTTATTAGGCGGCAGCTACGAGCAGTACTTC.

The chain uses TRBV4-2 and TRBJ2-5; 11 nucleotides line up with TRBD2. The length of the CDR3 is 16 residues. The J segment lost 5 bases and the V segment lost 0 bases, leaving 5 bases of the junction unmatched. Germline V gives CDR1 LGHNA, CDR2 YNFKEQ. DNA of the CDR3: TGTGCCAGCAGCCAAGAGAATAGCGGGGGGGGTGAGACCCAGTACTTC. Its protein product is CASSQENSGGGETQYF.

The chain combines TRBV7-9 with TRBJ1-3, with D hard to call. V dropped 3 bases and J dropped 3 bases, with 12 bases sitting between them. Germline V lookup: CDR1 SEHNR, CDR2 FQNEAQ (reference sequence). The CDR3 totals 15 residues. CDR3 in amino acids: CASSFTTGIGNTIYF. CDR3 DNA sequence: TGTGCCAGCAGCTTCACGACGGGGATTGGAAACACCATATATTTT.

The count of this clone is one. The chain carries TRBV30 and TRBJ2-1, with D perhaps TRBD2 (5 bases). Trimming pared 3 bases from V and 7 bases from J, leaving 16 bases between. Germline V CDR1 and CDR2: GTSNPN, SVGIG (reference sequence). The CDR3 is made up of 14 amino acids. CDR3 protein: CAWSAAGRRNEQFF. CDR3 nucleotide sequence: TGTGCCTGGAGCGCCGCGGGTCGGAGGAATGAGCAGTTCTTC.